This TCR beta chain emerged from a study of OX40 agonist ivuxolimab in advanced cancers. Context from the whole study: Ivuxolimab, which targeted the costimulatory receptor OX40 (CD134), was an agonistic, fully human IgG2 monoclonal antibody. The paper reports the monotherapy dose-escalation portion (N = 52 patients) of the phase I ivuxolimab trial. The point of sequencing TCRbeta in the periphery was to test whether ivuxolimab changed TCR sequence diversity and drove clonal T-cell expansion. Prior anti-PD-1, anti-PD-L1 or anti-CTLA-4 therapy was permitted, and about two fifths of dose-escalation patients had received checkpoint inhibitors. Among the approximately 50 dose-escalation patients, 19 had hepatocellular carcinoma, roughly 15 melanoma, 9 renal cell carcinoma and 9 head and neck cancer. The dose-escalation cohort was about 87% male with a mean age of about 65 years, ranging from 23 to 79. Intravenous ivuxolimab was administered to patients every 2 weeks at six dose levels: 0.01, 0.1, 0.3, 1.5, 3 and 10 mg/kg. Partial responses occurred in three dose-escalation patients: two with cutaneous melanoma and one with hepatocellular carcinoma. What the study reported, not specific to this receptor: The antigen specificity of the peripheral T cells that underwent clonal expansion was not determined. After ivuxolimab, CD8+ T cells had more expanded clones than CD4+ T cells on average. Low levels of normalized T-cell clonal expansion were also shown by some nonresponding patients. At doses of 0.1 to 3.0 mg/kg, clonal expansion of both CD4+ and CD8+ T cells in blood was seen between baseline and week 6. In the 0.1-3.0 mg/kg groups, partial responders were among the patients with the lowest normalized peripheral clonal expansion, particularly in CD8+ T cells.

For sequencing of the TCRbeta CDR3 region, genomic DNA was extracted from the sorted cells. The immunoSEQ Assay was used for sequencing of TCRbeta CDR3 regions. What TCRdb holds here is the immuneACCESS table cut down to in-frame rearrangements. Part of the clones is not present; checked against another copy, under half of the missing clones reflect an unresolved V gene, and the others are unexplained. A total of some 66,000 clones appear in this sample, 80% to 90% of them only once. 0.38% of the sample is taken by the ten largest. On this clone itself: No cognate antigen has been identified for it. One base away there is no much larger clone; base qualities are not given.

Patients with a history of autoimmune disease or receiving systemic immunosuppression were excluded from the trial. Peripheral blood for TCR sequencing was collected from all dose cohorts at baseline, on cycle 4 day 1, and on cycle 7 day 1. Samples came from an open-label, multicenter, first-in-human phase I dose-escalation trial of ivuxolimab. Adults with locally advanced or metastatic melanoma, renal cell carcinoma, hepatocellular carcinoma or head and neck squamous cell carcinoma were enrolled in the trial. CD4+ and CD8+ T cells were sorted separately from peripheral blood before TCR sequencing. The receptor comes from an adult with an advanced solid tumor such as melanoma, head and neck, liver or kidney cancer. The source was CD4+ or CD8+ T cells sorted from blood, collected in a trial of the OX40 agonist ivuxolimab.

CDR3 protein: CASSLGLAGYEQYF. Here is the DNA: TGTGCCAGCAGCCTGGGACTAGCGGGCTACGAGCAGTACTTC. The chain uses TRBV13 and TRBJ2-7, with 12 junctional bases fitting TRBD2. V loses 5 bases at its end and J loses 3 bases; junction bases beyond the gene matches: 2. The CDR3 covers 14 residues, taking in both the cysteine and the phenylalanine. Only CDR3 DNA is held: 42 bases, read in frame from base 1. The CDR1 and CDR2 encoded by the germline V gene (reference sequence) are PRHDT and FYEKMQ.